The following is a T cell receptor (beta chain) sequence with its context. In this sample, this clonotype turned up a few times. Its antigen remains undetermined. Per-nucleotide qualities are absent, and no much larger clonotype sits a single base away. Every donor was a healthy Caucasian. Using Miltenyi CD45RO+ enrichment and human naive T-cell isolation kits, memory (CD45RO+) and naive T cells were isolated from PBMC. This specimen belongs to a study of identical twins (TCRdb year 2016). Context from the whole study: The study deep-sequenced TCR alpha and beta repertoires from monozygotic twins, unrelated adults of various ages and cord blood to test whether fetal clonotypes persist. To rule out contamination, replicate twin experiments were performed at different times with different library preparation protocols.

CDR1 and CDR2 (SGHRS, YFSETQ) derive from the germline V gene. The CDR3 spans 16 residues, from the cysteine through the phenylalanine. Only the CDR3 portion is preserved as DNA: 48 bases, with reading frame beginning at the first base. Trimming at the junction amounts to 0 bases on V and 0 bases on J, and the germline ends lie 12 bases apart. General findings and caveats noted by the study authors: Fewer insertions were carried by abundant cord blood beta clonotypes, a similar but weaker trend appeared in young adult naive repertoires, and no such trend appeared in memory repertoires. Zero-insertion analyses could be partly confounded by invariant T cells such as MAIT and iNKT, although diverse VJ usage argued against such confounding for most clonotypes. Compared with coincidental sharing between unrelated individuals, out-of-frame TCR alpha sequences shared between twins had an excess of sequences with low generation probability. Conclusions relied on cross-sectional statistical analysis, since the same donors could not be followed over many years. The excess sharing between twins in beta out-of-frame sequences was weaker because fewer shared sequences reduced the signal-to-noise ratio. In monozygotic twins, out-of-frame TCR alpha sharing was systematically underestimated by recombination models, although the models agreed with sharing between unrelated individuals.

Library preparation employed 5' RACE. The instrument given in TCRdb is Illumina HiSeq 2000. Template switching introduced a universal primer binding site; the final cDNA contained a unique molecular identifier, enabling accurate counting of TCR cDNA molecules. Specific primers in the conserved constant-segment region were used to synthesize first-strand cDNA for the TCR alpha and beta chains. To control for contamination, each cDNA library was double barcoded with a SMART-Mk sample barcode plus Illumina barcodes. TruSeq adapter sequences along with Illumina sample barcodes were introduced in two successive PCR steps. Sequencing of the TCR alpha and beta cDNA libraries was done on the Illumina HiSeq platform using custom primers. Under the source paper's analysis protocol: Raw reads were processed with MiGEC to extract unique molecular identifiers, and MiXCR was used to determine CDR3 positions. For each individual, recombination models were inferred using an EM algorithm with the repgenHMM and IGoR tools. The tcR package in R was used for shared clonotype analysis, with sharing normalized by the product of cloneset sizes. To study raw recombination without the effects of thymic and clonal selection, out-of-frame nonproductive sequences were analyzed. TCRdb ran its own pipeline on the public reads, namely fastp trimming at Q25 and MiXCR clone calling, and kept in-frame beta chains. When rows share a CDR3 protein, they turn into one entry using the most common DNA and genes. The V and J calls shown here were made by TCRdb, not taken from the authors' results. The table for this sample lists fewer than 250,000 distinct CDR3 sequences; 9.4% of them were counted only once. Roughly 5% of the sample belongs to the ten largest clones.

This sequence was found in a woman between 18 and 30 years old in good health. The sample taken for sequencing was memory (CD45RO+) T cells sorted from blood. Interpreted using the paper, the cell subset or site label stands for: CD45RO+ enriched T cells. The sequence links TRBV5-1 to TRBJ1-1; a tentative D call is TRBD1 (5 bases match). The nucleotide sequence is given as TGCGCCAGCAGCTTGGCCGGGGGAGGCTTGAACACTGAAGCTTTCTTT. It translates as CASSLAGGGLNTEAFF.